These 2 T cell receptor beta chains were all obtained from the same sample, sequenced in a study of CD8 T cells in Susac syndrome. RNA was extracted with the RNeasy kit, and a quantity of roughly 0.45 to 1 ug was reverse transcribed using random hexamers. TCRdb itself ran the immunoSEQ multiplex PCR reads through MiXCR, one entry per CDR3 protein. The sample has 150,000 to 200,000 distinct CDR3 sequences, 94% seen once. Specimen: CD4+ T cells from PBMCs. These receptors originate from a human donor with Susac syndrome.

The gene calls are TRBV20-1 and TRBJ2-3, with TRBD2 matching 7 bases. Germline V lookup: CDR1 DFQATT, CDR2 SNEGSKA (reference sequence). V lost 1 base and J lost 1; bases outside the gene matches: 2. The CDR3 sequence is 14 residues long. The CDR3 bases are TGCAGTGCTAGAGTCAGCGGGGGCACAGATACGCAGTATTTT. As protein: CSARVSGGTDTQYF.

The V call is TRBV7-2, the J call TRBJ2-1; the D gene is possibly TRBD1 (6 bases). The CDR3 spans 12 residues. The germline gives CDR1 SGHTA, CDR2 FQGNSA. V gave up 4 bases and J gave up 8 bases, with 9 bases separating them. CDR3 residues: CASSYYRDEQFF. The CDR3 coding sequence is TGTGCCAGCAGCTATTACAGGGATGAGCAGTTCTTC.